This T cell receptor beta chain stems from a study of Ad26.COV2.S vaccination and SARS-CoV-2 variants. Turning to the study itself: Sample donor was a member of the COV1001 Ad26.COV2.S trial arm. Intramuscularly, Ad26.COV2.S was given either once or twice, 56 days apart.

The treatment was: roughly 19 received Ad26.COV2.S at low or high dose, single or two shots; roughly five received placebo; per-sample allocation not given. All samples were drawn on day 63, counting from the first vaccine or placebo injection. Study-wide findings and caveats: Using TCR breadth and depth analyses may have led to underestimated total T cell responses.

The protocol was immunoSEQ multiplex PCR, while the TCRdb copy is restricted to in-frame clones and leaves out a portion. The table has hundreds of thousands of clones, around 89% seen once; the top ten hold approximately 5%. Note on this clone: Its antigen is not identified.

The TCR comes from a person aged 18 to 59 who received the Ad26.COV2.S COVID-19 vaccine or a placebo. Sequenced here: peripheral blood, sampled in a trial of Ad26.COV2.S vaccine versus placebo.

The CDR3 sequence is CASSLKRGFYGYTF. The CDR3 DNA sequence: TGTGCCAGCAGCTTGAAGCGGGGATTCTATGGCTACACCTTC. The chain is built from TRBV5-6 and TRBJ1-2; no definite D call. CDR3 length: 14 residues. V gave up 1 base and J gave up 4 bases, with 11 bases separating them. Germline V gives CDR1 SGHDT, CDR2 YYEEEE.